Given below is one TCR beta chain in context. These data come from a study of blood T cell repertoires in COVID-19. TCRdb's copy holds only in-frame clones and misses some; the assay was immunoSEQ multiplex PCR. The repertoire holds about 140,000 clones, with more than 75% as singletons. The TCR comes from a human donor in a cohort sampled during active COVID-19. Sequenced input: peripheral blood.

In nucleotides, the CDR3 is TGCGCCAGCAGCTTGGGAGAGGATGGCGGCACCATATATTTT. Residues: CASSLGEDGGTIYF. This rearrangement joins TRBV5-1 to TRBJ1-3; D is ambiguous. CDR1 and CDR2 from the germline V gene are SGHRS and YFSETQ. The germline V and J ends were trimmed by 0 bases and 9 bases, with 13 bases remaining between them. The CDR3 length is 14 residues.